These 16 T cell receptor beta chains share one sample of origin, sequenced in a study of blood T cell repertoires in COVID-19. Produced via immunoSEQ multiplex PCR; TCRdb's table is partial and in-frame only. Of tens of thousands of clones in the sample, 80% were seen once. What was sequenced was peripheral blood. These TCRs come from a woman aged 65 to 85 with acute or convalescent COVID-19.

The CDR3 bases are TGTGCCAGAAGCAAACCGGGACAGGGTAGGAACACCGGGGAGCTGTTTTTT. Amino acid sequence: CARSKPGQGRNTGELFF. The chain carries TRBV5-3 and TRBJ2-2; 9 positions agree with TRBD1. TRBV5-3 counts as an open reading frame of uncertain function. The CDR3 has 17 amino acids. Trimming at V came to 4 bases and at J to 1 base, leaving 8 bases not matched to a gene.

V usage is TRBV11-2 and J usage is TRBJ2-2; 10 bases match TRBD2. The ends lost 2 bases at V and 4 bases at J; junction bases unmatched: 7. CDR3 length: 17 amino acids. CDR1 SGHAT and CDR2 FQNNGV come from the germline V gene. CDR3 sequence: CASSLLAGEIATGELFF. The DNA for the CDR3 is TGTGCCAGCAGCTTACTAGCGGGGGAGATAGCCACCGGGGAGCTGTTTTTT.

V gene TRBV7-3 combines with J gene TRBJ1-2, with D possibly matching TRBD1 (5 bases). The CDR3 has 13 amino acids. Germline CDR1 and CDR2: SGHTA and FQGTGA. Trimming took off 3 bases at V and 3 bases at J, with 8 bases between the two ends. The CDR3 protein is CASSFDSYYGYTF. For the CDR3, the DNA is TGTGCCAGCAGCTTTGACAGCTACTATGGCTACACCTTC.

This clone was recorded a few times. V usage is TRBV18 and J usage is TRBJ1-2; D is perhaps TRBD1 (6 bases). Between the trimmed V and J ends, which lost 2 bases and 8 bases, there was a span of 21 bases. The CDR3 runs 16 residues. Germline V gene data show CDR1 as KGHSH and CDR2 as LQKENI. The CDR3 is CASSPEQGRTPVGYTF. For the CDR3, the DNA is TGTGCCAGCTCACCAGAGCAGGGGAGAACCCCAGTGGGCTACACCTTC.

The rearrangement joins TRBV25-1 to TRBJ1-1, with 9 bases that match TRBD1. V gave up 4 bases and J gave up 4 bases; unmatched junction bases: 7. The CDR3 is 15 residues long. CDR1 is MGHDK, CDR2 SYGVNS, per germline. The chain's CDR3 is CASSVTGGRSTEAFF. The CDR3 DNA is TGTGCCAGCAGTGTTACAGGGGGCCGGAGCACTGAAGCTTTCTTT.

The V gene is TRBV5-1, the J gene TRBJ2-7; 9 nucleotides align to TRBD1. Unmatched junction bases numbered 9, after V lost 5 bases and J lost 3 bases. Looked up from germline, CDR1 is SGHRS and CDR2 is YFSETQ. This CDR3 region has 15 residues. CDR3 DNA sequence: TGCGCCAGCAGACAACAGGGGGCAGGGAACTACGAGCAGTACTTC. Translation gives CASRQQGAGNYEQYF.

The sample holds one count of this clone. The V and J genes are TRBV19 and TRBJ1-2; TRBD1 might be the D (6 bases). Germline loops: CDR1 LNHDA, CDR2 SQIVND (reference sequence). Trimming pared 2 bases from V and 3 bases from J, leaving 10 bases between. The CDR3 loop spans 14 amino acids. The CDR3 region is CASSISPGDYGYTF. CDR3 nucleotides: TGTGCCAGTAGTATATCCCCAGGGGACTATGGCTACACCTTC.

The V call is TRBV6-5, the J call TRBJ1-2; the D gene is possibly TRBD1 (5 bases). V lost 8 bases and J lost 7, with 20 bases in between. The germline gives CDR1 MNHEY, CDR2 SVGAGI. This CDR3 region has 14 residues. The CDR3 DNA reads TGTGCCAGCGCCCCCCCGGGGGGAGACGGTGGCTACACCTTC. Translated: CASAPPGGDGGYTF.

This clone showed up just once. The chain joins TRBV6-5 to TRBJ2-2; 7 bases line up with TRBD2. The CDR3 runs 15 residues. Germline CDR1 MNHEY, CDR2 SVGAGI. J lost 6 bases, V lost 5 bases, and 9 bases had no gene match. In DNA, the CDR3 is TGTGCCAGCAGTCTTACGGGGGGAGCGGCCGGGGAGCTGTTTTTT. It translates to CASSLTGGAAGELFF.

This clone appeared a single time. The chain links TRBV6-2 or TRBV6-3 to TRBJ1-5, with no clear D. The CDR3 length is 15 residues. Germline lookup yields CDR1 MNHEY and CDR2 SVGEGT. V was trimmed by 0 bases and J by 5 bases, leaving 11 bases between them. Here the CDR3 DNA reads TGTGCCAGCAGTTACTCCGCAGGCCCTCATCAGCCCCAGCATTTT. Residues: CASSYSAGPHQPQHF.

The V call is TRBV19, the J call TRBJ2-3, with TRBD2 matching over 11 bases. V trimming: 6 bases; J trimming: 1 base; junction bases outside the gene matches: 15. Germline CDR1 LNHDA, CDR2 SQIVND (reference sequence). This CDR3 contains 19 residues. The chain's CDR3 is CASRGSGLAGGSRTDTQYF. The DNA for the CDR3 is TGTGCCAGTAGAGGATCGGGGCTAGCGGGGGGCTCCCGCACAGATACGCAGTATTTT. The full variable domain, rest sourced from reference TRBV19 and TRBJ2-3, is DGGITQSPKYLFRKEGQNVTLSCEQNLNHDAMYWYRQDPGQGLRLIYYSQIVNDFQKGDIAEGYSVSREKKESFPLTVTSAQKNPTAFYLCASRGSGLAGGSRTDTQYFGPGTRLTVL.

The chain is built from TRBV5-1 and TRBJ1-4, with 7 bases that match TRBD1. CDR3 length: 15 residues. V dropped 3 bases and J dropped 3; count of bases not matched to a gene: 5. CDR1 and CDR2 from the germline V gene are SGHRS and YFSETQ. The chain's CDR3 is CASSSRQGSNEKLFF. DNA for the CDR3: TGCGCCAGCAGCTCCCGACAGGGATCTAATGAAAAACTGTTTTTT.

Here the CDR3 DNA reads TGTGCCAGCAGCTTAAGGACTAGCGGGGGCTCCTACAATGAGCAGTTCTTC. Its protein product is CASSLRTSGGSYNEQFF. The J gene is TRBJ2-1, the V gene TRBV7-6; 13 bases match TRBD2. V lost 2 bases and J lost 0; bases outside the gene matches: 1. Germline lookup yields CDR1 SGHVS and CDR2 FNYEAQ. The length of the CDR3 is 17 residues.

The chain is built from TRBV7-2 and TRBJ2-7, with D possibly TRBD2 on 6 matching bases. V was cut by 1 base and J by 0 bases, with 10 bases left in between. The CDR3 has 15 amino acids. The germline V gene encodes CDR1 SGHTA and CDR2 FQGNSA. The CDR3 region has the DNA TGTGCCAGCAGCTTAGGCGGGGCGAACTCCTACGAGCAGTACTTC. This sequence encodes CASSLGGANSYEQYF.

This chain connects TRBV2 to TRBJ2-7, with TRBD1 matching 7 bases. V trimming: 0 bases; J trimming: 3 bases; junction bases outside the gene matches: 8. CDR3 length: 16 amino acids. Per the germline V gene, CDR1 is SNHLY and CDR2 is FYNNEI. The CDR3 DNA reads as TGTGCCAGCAGTGAAGCGGGGACAGCCTTCCGCTACGAGCAGTACTTC. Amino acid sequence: CASSEAGTAFRYEQYF. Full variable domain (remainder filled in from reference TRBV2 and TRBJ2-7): EPEVTQTPSHQVTQMGQEVILRCVPISNHLYFYWYRQILGQKVEFLVSFYNNEISEKSEIFDDQFSVERPDGSNFTLKIRSTKLEDSAMYFCASSEAGTAFRYEQYFGPGTRLTVT.

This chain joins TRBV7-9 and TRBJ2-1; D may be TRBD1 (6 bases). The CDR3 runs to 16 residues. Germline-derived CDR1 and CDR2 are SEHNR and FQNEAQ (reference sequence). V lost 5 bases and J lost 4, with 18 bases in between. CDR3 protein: CASSHPETGSYNEQFF. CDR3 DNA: TGTGCCAGCAGCCATCCTGAGACAGGCTCATACAATGAGCAGTTCTTC. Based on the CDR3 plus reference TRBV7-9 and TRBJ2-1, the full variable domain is DTGVSQNPRHKITKRGQNVTFRCDPISEHNRLYWYRQTLGQGPEFLTYFQNEAQLEKSRLLSDRFSAERPKGSFSTLEIQRTEQGDSAMYLCASSHPETGSYNEQFFGPGTRLTVL.